A single T cell receptor beta chain is shown here with its context. The antigen is undetermined. Both 60 Vbeta primers and 13 Jbeta primers went into the PCR. TCRdb's table, derived via immunoSEQ multiplex PCR, lists solely in-frame clones and lacks some. Among some 150,000 clones listed, approximately 80% were seen once. The CDR3 is 17 amino acids. Germline CDR1 and CDR2: SGDLS and YYNGEE. Trimming left V 0 bases short and J 3 bases short, with 15 bases between. This sample is part of a study of cytomegalovirus exposure and HLA in healthy donors. General study findings and limits: Researchers counted 180 or so TCR beta chains as cytomegalovirus-associated. A later analysis reportedly identified an Asian-associated ancestry cluster as carrying fewer N-insertions than the roughly 670-donor mean. It was assumed in the presence/absence analyses that sequencing depth was roughly uniform across donors.

The source of this sequence is a man aged 30-40 years in good health and CMV-seropositive. The sequencing input was PBMCs. The V and J genes are TRBV9 and TRBJ1-4, with D unresolved. CDR3 in amino acids: CASSVGPLPSPNEKLFF. Written as DNA, the CDR3 is TGTGCCAGCAGCGTAGGTCCCCTCCCTAGTCCTAATGAAAAACTGTTTTTT.